This paragraph reports one TCR beta chain. Its antigen remains unknown. The sample originates from a study of OX40 agonist ivuxolimab in advanced cancers. Regarding the study as a whole: Antigen specificity remained undetermined for the expanded peripheral T cells. Averaged across samples, CD8+ T cells carried more expanded clones than CD4+ did. Those patients achieving a partial response at 0.1-3.0 mg/kg showed among the lowest clonal expansion.

Autoimmune disease history or systemic immunosuppression was exclusionary. Germline V gene data show CDR1 as LGHNA and CDR2 as YSLEER. CDR3 length: 14 amino acids. Between the trimmed V and J ends, which lost 1 base and 8 bases, there was a span of 14 bases. Some clones are missing from TCRdb's copy, which holds only in-frame ones; the method was immunoSEQ multiplex PCR. The table includes about 95,000 clones, 89% detected once. This receptor was obtained from an adult with an advanced solid tumor such as melanoma, head and neck, liver or kidney cancer. V is TRBV4-3 and J is TRBJ1-2, with D unclear. The material sequenced was CD4+ or CD8+ T cells sorted from blood, taken in a trial of the OX40 agonist ivuxolimab. CDR3 nucleotide sequence: TGCGCCAGCAGCCAAGCAGTGAAGACGTACGGCTACACCTTC. Its translation: CASSQAVKTYGYTF.